A single sample gave rise to the 26 T cell receptor beta chains below, sequenced in a study of human T cells and chemical hapten exposure. TCRdb processed the RACE reads anew with MiXCR; each CDR3 protein has one entry. The sample comprises 100,000 to 150,000 distinct CDR3 sequences, 13% of which are singletons, and around 2.8% rests with the top ten. The sample's time point: pre-sensitization, week 0. Specified treatment: therapeutic diphenylcyclopropenone sensitization with weekly scalp DPC. This specimen consisted of whole blood, obtained in connection with sensitization to the hapten diphenylcyclopropenone (DPC). The source of these receptors is a woman aged 18-29 years with alopecia areata. Some clones in this sample may be carry-over from other donors' samples.

The chain links TRBV12-3 or TRBV12-4 to TRBJ2-5; TRBD2 agrees at 8 bases. Trimming at V came to 7 bases and at J to 9 bases, leaving 7 bases not matched to a gene. The CDR3 runs to 12 residues. This CDR3 is CASKAGDTAQYF. The DNA of the CDR3 is TGTGCCAGCAAAGCGGGGGACACGGCCCAGTACTTC.

This clonotype was found many times. The chain uses TRBV6-2 or TRBV6-3 and TRBJ2-3; 7 bases agree with TRBD2. This CDR3 has 15 residues. The V gene's germline CDR1 is MNHEY and CDR2 SVGEGT. Losses at the gene ends were 7 bases for V and 2 bases for J; bases not matched to a gene: 9. CDR3 sequence: CASTIRGEATDTQYF. CDR3 DNA: TGTGCCAGCACTATACGGGGGGAGGCCACAGATACGCAGTATTTT.

This clonotype was seen repeatedly, ten times or more. The rearrangement uses TRBV28 and TRBJ2-4; a weak D match, TRBD2 (6 bases). The V end lost 3 bases, the J end lost 2 bases, and 17 bases lay between the germline ends. The germline V gene has CDR1 MDHEN and CDR2 SYDVKM. The CDR3 is made up of 17 amino acids. The CDR3 DNA sequence: TGTGCCAGCAGTTTTTATGGGACTGAACCCTCCAAAAACATTCAGTACTTC. Amino acid sequence: CASSFYGTEPSKNIQYF.

The chain has TRBV7-8 and TRBJ1-1, with 11 nucleotides matching TRBD1. V dropped 1 base and J dropped 1; count of bases not matched to a gene: 2. The CDR3 has 16 amino acids. Germline lookup yields CDR1 SGHVS and CDR2 FQNEAQ. The CDR3 is CASSLEGQGANTEAFF. CDR3 bases: TGTGCCAGCAGCTTAGAAGGACAGGGGGCGAACACTGAAGCTTTCTTT. Together with reference TRBV7-8 and TRBJ1-1, the CDR3 gives the full variable domain: GAGVSQSPRYKVAKRGQDVALRCDPISGHVSLFWYQQALGQGPEFLTYFQNEAQLDKSGLPSDRFFAERPEGSVSTLKIQRTQQEDSAVYLCASSLEGQGANTEAFFGQGTRLTVV.

This clonotype came up a few times. The chain links TRBV7-9 to TRBJ2-7, with D perhaps matching TRBD2 (6 bases). V was clipped by 5 bases and J by 0 bases, with 14 bases between them. Germline V CDR1 and CDR2: SEHNR, FQNEAQ (reference sequence). The CDR3 consists of 15 residues. CDR3 sequence reads: CASSPGTYSSYEQYF. In nucleotides, the CDR3 is TGTGCCAGCAGCCCGGGGACTTACAGCTCCTACGAGCAGTACTTC. Supplemented by reference TRBV7-9 and TRBJ2-7, the full variable domain reads DTGVSQNPRHKITKRGQNVTFRCDPISEHNRLYWYRQTLGQGPEFLTYFQNEAQLEKSRLLSDRFSAERPKGSFSTLEIQRTEQGDSAMYLCASSPGTYSSYEQYFGPGTRLTVT.

This clonotype was detected only a few times. This chain links TRBV2 with TRBJ1-6, with D possibly TRBD1 on 6 matching bases. CDR1 and CDR2 (germline): SNHLY, FYNNEI. CDR3 length: 16 residues. V lost 7 bases, J lost 0 bases, and 13 bases lay in between. The CDR3 sequence: CASTREGGSYNSPLHF. DNA of the CDR3: TGTGCCAGCACCCGAGAAGGGGGCTCCTATAATTCACCCCTCCACTTT.

In this sample, this clonotype turned up a few times. The chain has TRBV6-5 and TRBJ2-6; tentatively, D is TRBD1 (6 bases). V shed 3 bases and J shed 0 bases, with 12 bases lying between them. The CDR3 covers 17 residues. Per germline, CDR1 MNHEY and CDR2 SVGAGI. The CDR3 here is CASSYGGRDSGANVLTF. CDR3 nucleotide sequence: TGTGCCAGCAGTTATGGGGGCAGGGACTCTGGGGCCAACGTCCTGACTTTC.

The J gene is TRBJ2-7, the V gene TRBV30; D uncertain. V gave up 1 base and J gave up 2 bases, with 9 bases separating them. Germline lookup yields CDR1 GTSNPN and CDR2 SVGIG (reference sequence). The CDR3 is 13 residues long. The CDR3 loop reads CAWSGSFPYEQYF. DNA for the CDR3: TGTGCCTGGAGTGGCTCCTTCCCCTACGAGCAGTACTTC.

This clonotype appeared many times. This chain uses TRBV2 with TRBJ1-5, with D unresolved. Germline CDR1 is SNHLY and CDR2 is FYNNEI. The CDR3 loop spans 14 amino acids. V lost 1 base to trimming and J lost 0 bases, with 4 bases between them. The CDR3 loop reads CASSEEGSNQPQHF. In DNA form, the CDR3 reads TGTGCCAGCAGTGAAGAGGGTAGCAATCAGCCCCAGCATTTT.

This clonotype has a handful of counts. V is TRBV27 and J is TRBJ1-5; D gene unclear. Germline V gene lookup returns CDR1 MNHEY and CDR2 SMNVEV (reference sequence). This CDR3 contains 16 residues. Trimming removed 5 bases from V and 0 bases from J, with 14 bases in between. This CDR3 reads CASSPLGWLSNQPQHF. The CDR3 nucleotides are TGTGCCAGCAGTCCCTTGGGATGGCTTAGCAATCAGCCCCAGCATTTT.

This clonotype was seen ten or more times. The CDR3 nucleotides read TGTGCCAGCTCACGGGAAGACTATGGCTACACCTTC. Translating it yields CASSREDYGYTF. The V and J genes are TRBV18 and TRBJ1-2; unclear D gene. Germline loops: CDR1 KGHSH, CDR2 LQKENI. V was trimmed by 4 bases and J by 3 bases, leaving 6 bases between them. The CDR3 spans 12 residues.

CDR3 loop: CASSVGFQPQHF. The CDR3 DNA reads as TGTGCCAGTAGCGTAGGATTTCAGCCCCAGCATTTT. The rearrangement joins TRBV19 to TRBJ1-5; no clear D. With 6 bases removed from V and 6 bases from J, the gap between germline ends came to 9 bases. This CDR3 is built from 12 residues. Germline CDR1 LNHDA, CDR2 SQIVND (reference sequence).

The CDR3 region has the DNA TGTGCCAGCACCGGACTAGTGAACGGGGAGCTGTTTTTT. Translating gives CASTGLVNGELFF. The chain combines TRBV7-6 with TRBJ2-2; 7 nucleotides line up with TRBD2. CDR3 size: 13 residues. Germline assignment: CDR1 SGHVS and CDR2 FNYEAQ. V dropped 7 bases and J dropped 7; count of bases not matched to a gene: 6.

This clonotype has a count of ten or more. This sequence joins TRBV20-1 and TRBJ2-1; D could derive from TRBD1 or TRBD2 (6 bases each). CDR3 size: 14 residues. Looked up from germline, CDR1 is DFQATT and CDR2 is SNEGSKA (reference sequence). The V and J ends lost 2 bases and 6 bases respectively, with 14 bases between them. CDR3 nucleotide sequence: TGCAGTGCTAGAAAGGGGGGCCGAGGCAATGAGCAGTTCTTC. It translates to CSARKGGRGNEQFF.

This clonotype came up many times. The chain joins TRBV28 to TRBJ1-5, with no clear D. Germline loops: CDR1 MDHEN, CDR2 SYDVKM. With 6 bases removed from V and 4 bases from J, the gap between germline ends came to 13 bases. The length of the CDR3 is 14 residues. The DNA for the CDR3 is TGTGCCAGCAGCCCTGACCTAAGGAATCAGCCCCAGCATTTT. Translation gives CASSPDLRNQPQHF.

This clonotype was found a few times. The chain has TRBV10-2 and TRBJ1-3; D uncertain. Germline-derived CDR1 and CDR2 are WSHSY and SAAADI. This CDR3 has 16 residues. V lost 3 bases, J lost 0 bases, and 12 bases lay in between. DNA of the CDR3: TGCGCCAGCAGTGATGGAGTGGGCGTCTCTGGAAACACCATATATTTT. Its translation: CASSDGVGVSGNTIYF.

The table lists this clonotype with a few counts. This rearrangement joins TRBV9 to TRBJ2-3; TRBD2 aligns across 11 bases. The CDR3 contains 17 residues. Germline V lookup: CDR1 SGDLS, CDR2 YYNGEE. V trimming: 4 bases; J trimming: 1 base; junction bases outside the gene matches: 8. The CDR3 reads CASSFQGSGGGTDTQYF. The CDR3 nucleotides read TGTGCCAGCAGCTTTCAGGGTAGCGGGGGGGGCACAGATACGCAGTATTTT.

The chain uses TRBV24-1 and TRBJ2-2; D unresolved. V lost 3 bases and J lost 8, with 12 bases in between. There are 14 residues in the CDR3. Germline V gene data show CDR1 as KGHDR and CDR2 as SFDVKD. CDR3 protein: CATSDREPFGELFF. The DNA of the CDR3 is TGTGCCACCAGTGATCGCGAACCTTTTGGGGAGCTGTTTTTT.

This clonotype was seen only a few times. This chain uses TRBV11-1 with TRBJ1-2; D gene uncertain. The V end lost 5 bases, the J end lost 4 bases, and 14 bases lay between the germline ends. The CDR3 loop spans 14 amino acids. Germline V gene sequence: CDR1 SGHAT, CDR2 FQDESV (reference sequence). The CDR3: CASSPGRNFYGYTF. The CDR3 DNA follows: TGTGCCAGCAGCCCTGGACGGAACTTCTATGGCTACACCTTC.

This sequence joins TRBV30 and TRBJ2-7; TRBD1 is a possible D gene (6 bases). The germline V gene has CDR1 GTSNPN and CDR2 SVGIG (reference sequence). The length of the CDR3 is 11 residues. Deletions cut 5 bases from V and 3 bases from J, with 8 bases between. Written as DNA, the CDR3 is TGTGCCTGGGGACAGAACTACGAGCAGTACTTC. Translation: CAWGQNYEQYF.

This clonotype was detected ten times or more. The chain links TRBV7-7 to TRBJ2-5, with D perhaps matching TRBD1 (5 bases). The CDR3 is 15 residues long. The germline gives CDR1 SSHAT, CDR2 FNYEAQ (reference sequence). V lost 5 bases, J lost 2 bases, and 15 bases lay in between. Here the CDR3 DNA reads TGTGCCAGCAGCCCCCTTCTGGGGCTGCAAGAGACCCAGTACTTC. It yields the protein CASSPLLGLQETQYF.

In its sample, this clonotype was seen a few times. Without the conserved terminal phenylalanine or tryptophan, this CDR3 likely stems from a read error. The DNA is left out, because the CDR3 cannot be placed on it with certainty; the CDR3 is given as TCRdb lists it. V and J are TRBV12-3 or TRBV12-4 and TRBJ2-3; no DNA check was done on the table's D call, TRBD2. The CDR3 spans 14 residues, counting both ends. CDR3 loop: CASSRRDSLDTLRL.

This clonotype was observed a few times. The chain links TRBV6-5 to TRBJ2-1; 7 bases agree with TRBD2. Per the germline V gene, CDR1 is MNHEY and CDR2 is SVGAGI. This CDR3 has 14 amino acids. J lost 8 bases, V lost 2 bases, and 6 bases had no gene match. CDR3: CASSYRFGGDEQFF. DNA of the CDR3: TGTGCCAGCAGTTACCGGTTTGGGGGGGATGAGCAGTTCTTC.

The table lists this clonotype with many counts. V gene TRBV7-2 combines with J gene TRBJ2-3; TRBD2 matches at 13 bases. This CDR3 contains 15 residues. Losses at the gene ends were 1 base for V and 5 bases for J; bases not matched to a gene: 0. Germline V lookup: CDR1 SGHTA, CDR2 FQGNSA. The CDR3 nucleotides read TGTGCCAGCAGCTTAGGGACTAGCGGGGGAGATACGCAGTATTTT. Encoded protein: CASSLGTSGGDTQYF. The complete variable domain, with remaining parts taken from reference TRBV7-2 and TRBJ2-3, reads GAGVSQSPSNKVTEKGKDVELRCDPISGHTALYWYRQSLGQGLEFLIYFQGNSAPDKSGLPSDRFSAERTGGSVSTLTIQRTQQEDSAVYLCASSLGTSGGDTQYFGPGTRLTVL.

Only a few counts were recorded for this clonotype. The V gene is TRBV11-2, the J gene TRBJ1-1, with D possibly being TRBD1 (6 bases). Trimming shortened V by 5 bases and J by 3 bases, and 13 bases separated the two germline ends. CDR1 is SGHAT, CDR2 FQNNGV, per germline. This CDR3 comprises 14 residues. The CDR3 bases are TGTGCCAGCAGCCTCAGGGGCTTTGACACTGAAGCTTTCTTT. Its protein product is CASSLRGFDTEAFF.

This clonotype was picked up a small number of times. The V and J genes are TRBV2 and TRBJ2-7, with no clear D. V was shortened by 6 bases and J by 5 bases, with 11 bases between the two germline ends. The CDR3 contains 12 residues. Germline loops: CDR1 SNHLY, CDR2 FYNNEI. The CDR3 sequence is CASRESAHEQYF. CDR3 in DNA: TGTGCCAGCAGAGAGTCCGCACACGAGCAGTACTTC.